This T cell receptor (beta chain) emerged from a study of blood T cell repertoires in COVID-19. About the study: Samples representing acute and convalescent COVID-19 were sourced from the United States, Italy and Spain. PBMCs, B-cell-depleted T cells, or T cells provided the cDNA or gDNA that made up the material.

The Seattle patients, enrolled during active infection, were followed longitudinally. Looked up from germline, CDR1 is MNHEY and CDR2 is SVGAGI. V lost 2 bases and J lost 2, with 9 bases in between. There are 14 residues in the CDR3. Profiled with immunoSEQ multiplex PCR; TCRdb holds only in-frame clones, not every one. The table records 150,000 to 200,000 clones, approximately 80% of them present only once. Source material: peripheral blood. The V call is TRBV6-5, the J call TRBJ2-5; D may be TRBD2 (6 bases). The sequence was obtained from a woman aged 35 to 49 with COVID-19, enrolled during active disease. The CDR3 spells CASSYGAGQETQYF. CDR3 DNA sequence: TGTGCCAGCAGTTACGGAGCGGGTCAAGAGACCCAGTACTTC.